Reported below is one TCR beta chain. Its specificity is unknown. This CDR3 has 14 residues. The germline V gene encodes CDR1 MDHEN and CDR2 SYDVKM. V was trimmed by 6 bases and J by 7 bases, leaving 19 bases between them. Produced via immunoSEQ multiplex PCR; TCRdb's table is partial and in-frame only. The sample shows 200,000 to 250,000 clones, more than 75% of them seen only once. This sample stems from a study of Ad26.COV2.S vaccination and SARS-CoV-2 variants. For the study at large: Enrollment placed the donor in the COV1001 Ad26.COV2.S trial arm. General study findings and limits: Quantification of TCR breadth and depth may have yielded underestimates of total T cell responses. Substantial breadth was reportedly displayed by spike-specific CD8+ and CD4+ T cell responses after vaccination.

The treatment is: some 20 received Ad26.COV2.S at low or high dose, single or two shots; 5 received placebo; per-sample allocation not given. Sampling happened 63 days after the first vaccine or placebo injection. The sample was peripheral blood, taken in a trial of Ad26.COV2.S vaccine versus placebo. This sequence originates from a person aged 18 to 65 who received the Ad26.COV2.S COVID-19 vaccine or a placebo. The chain carries TRBV28 and TRBJ2-7, with unresolved D. This chain's CDR3 is CASSLIGGLWEQYF. The CDR3 DNA reads as TGTGCCAGCAGCCTTATCGGCGGTTTGTGGGAGCAGTACTTC.